This T cell receptor beta chain was sequenced in a study of cytomegalovirus exposure and HLA in healthy donors. PCR employed 60 Vbeta and 13 Jbeta primers. Using immunoSEQ multiplex PCR, the repertoire was profiled, and TCRdb retains in-frame clones only, with some absent. The data hold about 100,000 clones, with more than 75% observed a single time. V was trimmed by 0 bases and J by 4 bases, leaving 13 bases between them. Germline loops: CDR1 MNHEY, CDR2 SVGAGI. This CDR3 is built from 16 residues. Regarding this clone: As yet, its antigen is unknown.

The study's findings and limits: The classifier reportedly diagnosed cytomegalovirus status with high specificity and sensitivity. Using a false discovery rate of 0.05, a later analysis showed that fewer than 20,000 TCR beta sequences were associated with HLA alleles.

Sample: PBMCs. This receptor was taken from a woman aged 40 to 49 in good health and CMV-seronegative. The V call is TRBV6-5, the J call TRBJ1-3; TRBD1 is a possible D gene (5 bases). CDR3 in DNA: TGTGCCAGCAGTTACTCGAGGCAGGGTGGAGGAAACACCATATATTTT. The encoded protein is CASSYSRQGGGNTIYF.